This T cell receptor (beta chain) originates from a study of identical twins. Per the germline V gene, CDR1 is LGHDT and CDR2 is YNNKEL (reference sequence). CDR3 length equals 14 residues. The germline V and J ends were trimmed by 3 bases and 6 bases, with 15 bases remaining between them. Via MiXCR, TCRdb re-called the 5' RACE reads, giving one row per CDR3 protein. The table shows around 500,000 distinct CDR3 sequences, with 14% occurring only once. Study-wide results and limits: Models underestimated out-of-frame TCR alpha sharing in monozygotic twins.

This clonotype has just a few counts. Its antigen is currently unknown. With no exceptions, donors were healthy Caucasians. This sample was also put to use in a study of yellow fever vaccine responses in identical twins.

The source material was CD4+ T cells sorted from blood. The sequence derives from a woman aged 18-30 years in good health. This sequence joins TRBV3-1 and TRBJ2-7; no firm D call. The CDR3, as DNA: TGTGCCAGCAGCCAGGCAGTATCTACGGGCGAGCAGTACTTC. It encodes CASSQAVSTGEQYF.